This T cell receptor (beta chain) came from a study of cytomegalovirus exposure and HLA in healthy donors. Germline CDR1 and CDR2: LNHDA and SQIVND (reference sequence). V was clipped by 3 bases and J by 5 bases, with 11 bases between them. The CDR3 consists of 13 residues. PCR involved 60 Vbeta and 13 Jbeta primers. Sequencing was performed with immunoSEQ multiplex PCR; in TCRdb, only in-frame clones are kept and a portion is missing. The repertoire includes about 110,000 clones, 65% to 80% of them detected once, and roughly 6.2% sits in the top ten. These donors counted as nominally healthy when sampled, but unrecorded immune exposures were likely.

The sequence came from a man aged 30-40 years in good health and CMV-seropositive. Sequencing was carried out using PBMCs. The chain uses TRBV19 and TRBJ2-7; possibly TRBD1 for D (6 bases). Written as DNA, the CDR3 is TGTGCCAGTAGTATGACGGGACACAACGAGCAGTACTTC. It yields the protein CASSMTGHNEQYF. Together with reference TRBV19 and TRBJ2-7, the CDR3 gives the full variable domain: DGGITQSPKYLFRKEGQNVTLSCEQNLNHDAMYWYRQDPGQGLRLIYYSQIVNDFQKGDIAEGYSVSREKKESFPLTVTSAQKNPTAFYLCASSMTGHNEQYFGPGTRLTVT.